The 23 T cell receptor beta chains given below trace back to one sample, sequenced in a study of blood T cell repertoires in COVID-19. The table came from immunoSEQ multiplex PCR; TCRdb's copy has only in-frame clones and leaves some out. The sample lists 150,000 to 190,000 clones, 75% to 90% occurring once. The sequencing input was peripheral blood. The receptor source for this set is a woman between 40 and 50 years old with acute or convalescent COVID-19.

This clone was seen just once. The chain joins TRBV5-1 to TRBJ2-5; 10 positions match TRBD2. In germline, CDR1 is SGHRS, CDR2 YFSETQ. After removal of 2 bases from V and 0 bases from J, the junction contained 10 bases not matched to a gene. CDR3 length: 18 residues. CDR3 DNA sequence: TGCGCCAGCAGCTTCGGTTTTTCGGGACTAGCGAACCAAGAGACCCAGTACTTC. Its protein is CASSFGFSGLANQETQYF.

This chain links TRBV4-1 with TRBJ2-2, with 9 bases identical to TRBD1. CDR1 is MGHRA, CDR2 YSYEKL, per germline. There are 16 residues in the CDR3. V lost 2 bases and J lost 2; bases outside the gene matches: 3. CDR3 nucleotides: TGCGCCAGCAGCCAATTTACAGGGGGCAACACCGGGGAGCTGTTTTTT. This gives the protein CASSQFTGGNTGELFF.

This clone appeared once. The chain links TRBV7-6 to TRBJ2-1; 7 bases align to TRBD2. Losses at the gene ends were 0 bases for V and 3 bases for J; bases not matched to a gene: 5. The CDR3 totals 16 residues. Germline V gene sequence: CDR1 SGHVS, CDR2 FNYEAQ. The CDR3 loop reads CASSLAVGGDYNEQFF. The CDR3 DNA follows: TGTGCCAGCAGCTTAGCCGTGGGAGGGGACTACAATGAGCAGTTCTTC.

V usage is TRBV19 and J usage is TRBJ2-5; D gene ambiguous. The CDR3 is made up of 15 amino acids. V was pared by 2 bases and J by 0 bases, with 10 bases between. CDR1 is LNHDA and CDR2 is SQIVND in the germline V gene (reference sequence). Here the CDR3 reads CASSISTSHQETQYF. The DNA for the CDR3 is TGTGCCAGTAGTATATCGACAAGCCACCAAGAGACCCAGTACTTC. The variable domain in full, with the rest retrieved from reference TRBV19 and TRBJ2-5, is DGGITQSPKYLFRKEGQNVTLSCEQNLNHDAMYWYRQDPGQGLRLIYYSQIVNDFQKGDIAEGYSVSREKKESFPLTVTSAQKNPTAFYLCASSISTSHQETQYFGPGTRLLVL.

The chain employs TRBV9 and TRBJ2-1, with 10 bases identical to TRBD2. Trimming cost V 3 bases and J 4 bases; bases outside gene matches: 4. This CDR3 has 15 amino acids. CDR1 and CDR2 (germline): SGDLS, YYNGEE. CDR3 nucleotide sequence: TGTGCCAGCAGCGCAGGACTAGCGGAATACAATGAGCAGTTCTTC. Encoded protein: CASSAGLAEYNEQFF. Complete variable domain (other parts from reference TRBV9 and TRBJ2-1): DSGVTQTPKHLITATGQRVTLRCSPRSGDLSVYWYQQSLDQGLQFLIQYYNGEERAKGNILERFSAQQFPDLHSELNLSSLELGDSALYFCASSAGLAEYNEQFFGPGTRLTVL.

The rearrangement joins TRBV15 to TRBJ1-4, with D tentatively TRBD1 (5 bases). V gave up 0 bases and J gave up 7 bases, with 15 bases separating them. The CDR3 is made up of 16 amino acids. The germline gives CDR1 LNHNV, CDR2 YYDKDF (reference sequence). The CDR3 spells CATSREIGAPSEKLFF. The CDR3 bases are TGTGCCACCAGCAGAGAAATAGGGGCCCCTAGTGAAAAACTGTTTTTT.

The V gene is TRBV27, the J gene TRBJ1-2; 8 bases agree with TRBD1. This CDR3 spans 15 amino acids. The germline V gene has CDR1 MNHEY and CDR2 SMNVEV (reference sequence). The V segment lost 3 bases and the J segment 3 bases; nucleotides outside the gene matches: 6. CDR3 in amino acids: CASSFRGTGDYGYTF. The DNA of the CDR3 is TGTGCCAGCAGTTTTAGGGGGACAGGCGACTATGGCTACACCTTC.

The J gene is TRBJ2-7, the V gene TRBV7-9; D possibly corresponds to TRBD1 (5 bases). CDR1 SEHNR and CDR2 FQNEAQ come from the germline V gene (reference sequence). V dropped 1 base and J dropped 0 bases, with 10 bases sitting between them. This CDR3 is built from 15 residues. The CDR3: CASSLGQLSSYEQYF. The DNA for the CDR3 is TGTGCCAGCAGCTTAGGACAGTTGAGCTCCTACGAGCAGTACTTC.

This rearrangement joins TRBV5-4 to TRBJ2-1; the match to TRBD1 covers 9 bases. V shed 4 bases and J 6 bases; nucleotides not matched to a gene: 14. CDR1 SGHNT and CDR2 YYREEE come from the germline V gene (reference sequence). The CDR3 spans 17 residues. This chain's CDR3 is CASSTGNRDRVSNEQFF. CDR3 DNA sequence: TGTGCCAGCAGCACGGGAAACCGGGACAGGGTAAGCAATGAGCAGTTCTTC.

The chain employs TRBV30 and TRBJ1-1; D may be TRBD1 (5 bases). The germline V gene has CDR1 GTSNPN and CDR2 SVGIG (reference sequence). CDR3 length equals 15 residues. V was shortened by 2 bases and J by 6 bases, with 19 bases between the two germline ends. CDR3 sequence: CAWSSPQGAIPEAFF. For the CDR3, the DNA is TGTGCCTGGAGTTCCCCACAAGGGGCAATCCCTGAAGCTTTCTTT.

J is TRBJ1-2 and V is TRBV28, with 7 bases identical to TRBD1. The V gene's germline CDR1 is MDHEN and CDR2 SYDVKM. The CDR3 length is 18 residues. The J segment lost 5 bases and the V segment lost 5 bases, leaving 20 bases of the junction unmatched. For the CDR3, the DNA is TGTGCCAGCAGTACCTCGACCGGGACAGCCACCCGGCGATATGGCTACACCTTC. As protein: CASSTSTGTATRRYGYTF.

The gene calls are TRBV6-5 and TRBJ2-1; 12 bases match TRBD2. The CDR3 is 15 residues long. Looked up from germline, CDR1 is MNHEY and CDR2 is SVGAGI. V shed 11 bases, J shed 3 bases, and the junction held 8 bases outside the gene matches. The CDR3 region is CAVTRTSGIYNEQFF. DNA for the CDR3: TGTGCCGTCACCAGGACTAGCGGGATCTACAATGAGCAGTTCTTC.

The genes are TRBV5-8 and TRBJ2-3, with 11 nucleotides matching TRBD1. The junction had 8 bases not matched to a gene; V was cut back by 2 bases and J by 3 bases. The CDR3 has 17 residues. Germline V gene lookup returns CDR1 SGHTS and CDR2 YDEGEE. CDR3 sequence: CASSLRTGGLRTDTQYF. CDR3 nucleotide sequence: TGTGCCAGCAGCTTAAGGACAGGGGGCTTGAGAACAGATACGCAGTATTTT.

The V gene is TRBV7-9, the J gene TRBJ1-6; D might be TRBD1 (5 bases). Germline lookup yields CDR1 SEHNR and CDR2 FQNEAQ (reference sequence). V lost 1 base to trimming and J lost 10 bases, with 14 bases between them. The CDR3 is 15 amino acids. CDR3 DNA sequence: TGTGCCAGCAGCTTAGAGGCGGGGACCGGCTCACCCCTCCACTTT. Translated: CASSLEAGTGSPLHF.

As regards this clone: Distinct nucleotide sequences in the sample also encode this CDR3. V usage is TRBV27 and J usage is TRBJ2-7; D is unclear. Germline loops: CDR1 MNHEY, CDR2 SMNVEV (reference sequence). The CDR3 runs to 12 residues. The V gene lost 5 bases and the J gene lost 0 bases, with 5 bases spanning the gap. The CDR3 nucleotides read TGTGCCAGCAGTCCCAACTCCTACGAGCAGTACTTC. Protein sequence: CASSPNSYEQYF.

The rearrangement links TRBV7-2 to TRBJ2-1; 10 positions agree with TRBD1. This CDR3 region has 15 residues. Germline CDR1 SGHTA, CDR2 FQGNSA. V shed 5 bases, J shed 3 bases, and the junction held 4 bases outside the gene matches. The CDR3: CASSGDRGSYNEQFF. In DNA, the CDR3 is TGTGCCAGCAGCGGGGACAGGGGAAGCTACAATGAGCAGTTCTTC.

The V call is TRBV5-1, the J call TRBJ2-7, with a possible D match to TRBD2 (5 bases). The V end lost 1 base, the J end lost 2 bases, and 10 bases lay between the germline ends. CDR3 size: 14 residues. The germline gives CDR1 SGHRS, CDR2 YFSETQ. The CDR3 loop reads CASSLSGAAYEQYF. Written as DNA, the CDR3 is TGCGCCAGCAGCTTGAGCGGTGCGGCCTACGAGCAGTACTTC.

In this sample, this clone turned up a few times. The chain has TRBV6-2 or TRBV6-3 and TRBJ1-2, with D perhaps TRBD1 (6 bases). The germline V gene encodes CDR1 MNHEY and CDR2 SVGEGT. The CDR3 sequence is 11 residues long. V was trimmed by 6 bases and J by 9 bases, leaving 11 bases between them. CDR3 protein: CASSRTASYTF. CDR3 nucleotides: TGTGCCAGCAGCCGGACAGCGAGCTACACCTTC.

This clone occurred once. This chain joins TRBV27 and TRBJ2-7; the match to TRBD1 covers 8 bases. The CDR3 has 15 residues. Trimming at V came to 5 bases and at J to 1 base, leaving 7 bases not matched to a gene. Germline V gene lookup returns CDR1 MNHEY and CDR2 SMNVEV (reference sequence). CDR3 bases: TGTGCCAGCAGTGCTACCGGGACAGGTTCCTACGAGCAGTACTTC. It is translated as CASSATGTGSYEQYF.

As to this clone: At the DNA level, this CDR3 is encoded by other sequences in the same sample as well. J is TRBJ2-5 and V is TRBV3-1 (or the pseudogene TRBV3-2); no clear D gene. The CDR3 has 12 residues. Germline CDR1 LGHDT, CDR2 YNNKEL (reference sequence). V gave up 1 base and J gave up 4 bases, with 4 bases separating them. CDR3 protein: CASSQVRETQYF. CDR3 DNA: TGTGCCAGCAGCCAAGTTCGAGAGACCCAGTACTTC.

The J gene is TRBJ2-6, the V gene TRBV3-1 (or the pseudogene TRBV3-2), with D perhaps matching TRBD2 (6 bases). V dropped 3 bases and J dropped 0 bases, with 18 bases sitting between them. Germline V gene lookup returns CDR1 LGHDT and CDR2 YNNKEL (reference sequence). CDR3 length equals 19 residues. In DNA form, the CDR3 reads TGTGCCAGCAGCCAGCCATCCGGGAGTCAGTTCTCTGGGGCCAACGTCCTGACTTTC. Translated, it gives CASSQPSGSQFSGANVLTF.

The V call is TRBV28, the J call TRBJ1-2, with D hard to call. The CDR3 has 12 amino acids. CDR1 is MDHEN and CDR2 is SYDVKM in the germline V gene. With 7 bases removed from V and 4 bases from J, the gap between germline ends came to 10 bases. DNA of the CDR3: TGTGCCAGCAATCCGGGGTCCTATGGCTACACCTTC. Translation: CASNPGSYGYTF.

The chain recombines TRBV7-2 with TRBJ2-1; TRBD2 might be the D (5 bases). Trimming removed 2 bases from V and 2 bases from J, with 10 bases in between. The length of the CDR3 is 15 residues. Germline-derived CDR1 and CDR2 are SGHTA and FQGNSA. The CDR3 bases are TGTGCCAGCAGCTTAAGCCCGGGGACCTACAATGAGCAGTTCTTC. Its translation is CASSLSPGTYNEQFF.